This TCR beta chain came from a study of cytomegalovirus exposure and HLA in healthy donors. The overall study: A subsequent analysis stated that the 100 to 150 validation repertoires were run on the same platform as the approximately 700 first-cohort repertoires. General study findings and limits: First-cohort TCR clusters tended to co-occur in the 130 or so validation repertoires, a later analysis found. Investigators reported 150 to 200 TCR beta chains as tied to cytomegalovirus.

CDR3 length equals 13 residues. Germline V gene lookup returns CDR1 GTSNPN and CDR2 SVGIG (reference sequence). With V trimmed by 3 bases and J by 9 bases, 8 bases remained unmatched. A few counts support this clone. Its antigen remains unidentified. The protocol was immunoSEQ multiplex PCR, while the TCRdb copy is restricted to in-frame clones and leaves out a portion. Of about 170,000 clones listed, approximately 89% are singletons. The chain couples TRBV30 to TRBJ1-2, with 9 bases identical to TRBD1. This sequence originates from a man aged 18 to 29 in good health and CMV-seropositive. The sequenced sample consisted of PBMCs. This chain's CDR3 is CAWRLGQGISYTF. The CDR3 nucleotides are TGTGCCTGGAGATTAGGACAGGGGATCAGCTACACCTTC.